Listed here are 28 T cell receptor beta chains from one sample, sequenced in a study of blood T cell repertoires in COVID-19. Sequencing was performed with immunoSEQ multiplex PCR; in TCRdb, only in-frame clones are kept and a portion is missing. The data contain 150,000 or so clones, about 80% of them singletons. Sequencing was done on a sample of peripheral blood. These receptor sequences come from a woman aged 80 or over with acute or convalescent COVID-19.

The chain carries TRBV9 and TRBJ1-2; 8 nucleotides agree with TRBD1. The CDR3 contains 16 residues. J gave up 7 bases and V 4 bases, and 15 bases lay outside the gene matches. CDR1 is SGDLS and CDR2 is YYNGEE in the germline V gene. The CDR3: CASSPRGRGREGGYTF. The CDR3 DNA is TGTGCCAGCAGCCCGAGGGGCAGGGGGCGAGAGGGTGGCTACACCTTC.

The genes are TRBV6-1 and TRBJ2-5; D unresolved. CDR1 and CDR2 (germline): MNHNS, SASEGT. This CDR3 has 13 residues. V dropped 3 bases and J dropped 5 bases, with 10 bases sitting between them. The CDR3 sequence: CASSDRFWETQYF. The CDR3 nucleotides are TGTGCCAGCAGTGACCGGTTTTGGGAGACCCAGTACTTC.

The V gene is TRBV6-2 or TRBV6-3, the J gene TRBJ1-1, with D perhaps TRBD1 (6 bases). The CDR3 extends over 13 amino acids. Germline CDR1 and CDR2: MNHEY and SVGEGT. V shed 6 bases and J shed 7 bases, with 15 bases lying between them. CDR3 sequence: CASSRTANYEAFF. The CDR3 nucleotides are TGTGCCAGCAGCAGGACAGCAAACTATGAAGCTTTCTTT.

This rearrangement joins TRBV10-3 to TRBJ1-1; D is possibly TRBD1 (6 bases). The germline V gene has CDR1 ENHRY and CDR2 SYGVKD. Trimming took off 6 bases at V and 0 bases at J, with 8 bases between the two ends. This CDR3 has 13 residues. The CDR3 here is CAIRQGMNTEAFF. CDR3 bases: TGTGCCATCAGACAGGGTATGAACACTGAAGCTTTCTTT.

In its sample, this clone was seen a few times. The chain uses TRBV30 and TRBJ1-6; D uncertain. The germline gives CDR1 GTSNPN, CDR2 SVGIG (reference sequence). The CDR3 length is 15 residues. Trimming cost V 0 bases and J 8 bases, with 14 bases left between them. The CDR3 here is CAWSVARTVYSPLHF. The CDR3 bases are TGTGCCTGGAGTGTAGCCAGGACTGTCTATTCACCCCTCCACTTT.

The chain uses TRBV11-3 and TRBJ1-1, with a tentative D call TRBD1 (6 bases). V lost 4 bases to trimming and J lost 0 bases, with 6 bases between them. The CDR3 has 13 amino acids. The germline V gene has CDR1 SGHNT and CDR2 YENEEA. The CDR3 is CASSWDMNTEAFF. In DNA, the CDR3 is TGTGCCAGCAGCTGGGACATGAACACTGAAGCTTTCTTT.

This clone was detected only a few times. The V gene is TRBV6-5, the J gene TRBJ2-7; 9 positions match TRBD1. V was pared by 6 bases and J by 1 base, with 4 bases of the junction left unmatched. CDR1 and CDR2 (germline): MNHEY, SVGAGI. The CDR3 is 14 amino acids. The CDR3 here is CASSRDRASYEQYF. The CDR3 DNA reads as TGTGCCAGCAGCCGGGACAGGGCTTCCTACGAGCAGTACTTC.

The V call is TRBV13, the J call TRBJ2-1; 10 bases map to TRBD2. The germline gives CDR1 PRHDT, CDR2 FYEKMQ (reference sequence). The CDR3 covers 14 residues. J was trimmed by 4 bases and V by 6 bases; bases with no gene match: 3. The CDR3 DNA follows: TGTGCCAGCAGTCCTAGCGGGAGTTACAATGAGCAGTTCTTC. It is translated as CASSPSGSYNEQFF. The full variable domain, rest sourced from reference TRBV13 and TRBJ2-1, is AAGVIQSPRHLIKEKRETATLKCYPIPRHDTVYWYQQGPGQDPQFLISFYEKMQSDKGSIPDRFSAQQFSDYHSELNMSSLELGDSALYFCASSPSGSYNEQFFGPGTRLTVL.

This chain connects TRBV5-6 to TRBJ2-1; 7 bases are a match to TRBD2. The germline gives CDR1 SGHDT, CDR2 YYEEEE. V lost 0 bases and J lost 4; bases outside the gene matches: 4. This CDR3 contains 15 residues. The CDR3 sequence is CASSLDLAVYNEQFF. The CDR3 coding sequence is TGTGCCAGCAGCTTGGACCTAGCGGTATACAATGAGCAGTTCTTC.

The table lists this clone with a few counts. The chain joins TRBV28 to TRBJ2-7; maybe TRBD1 (5 bases). The CDR3 totals 13 residues. Trimming removed 6 bases from V and 4 bases from J, with 13 bases in between. Germline-derived CDR1 and CDR2 are MDHEN and SYDVKM. DNA of the CDR3: TGTGCCAGCAGGCTAGGGGAAAATTACGAGCAGTACTTC. This translates into CASRLGENYEQYF.

The chain recombines TRBV30 with TRBJ2-3; a weak D match, TRBD2 (5 bases). The CDR3 consists of 11 residues. Germline CDR1 is GTSNPN and CDR2 is SVGIG (reference sequence). V lost 0 bases and J 8 bases, leaving 6 bases between the germline ends. The CDR3 loop reads CAWSVEGTQYF. CDR3 coding DNA: TGTGCCTGGAGTGTAGAGGGTACGCAGTATTTT.

The V call is TRBV10-3, the J call TRBJ2-7; 14 positions agree with TRBD2. CDR3 length: 18 residues. Germline V gene lookup returns CDR1 ENHRY and CDR2 SYGVKD. With V trimmed by 2 bases and J by 3 bases, 9 bases remained unmatched. The CDR3 nucleotides read TGTGCCATCAGTGAGGGACTAGCGGGAGGTTTTGCGGTCTACGAGCAGTACTTC. Translation: CAISEGLAGGFAVYEQYF.

V is TRBV10-1 and J is TRBJ1-5, with D possibly being TRBD1 (6 bases). The V end was cut by 2 bases, the J end by 6 bases, with 8 bases between. Germline CDR1 is WNHNN and CDR2 is SYGVQD (reference sequence). The CDR3 contains 13 residues. The CDR3 is CASSETGSQPQHF. As DNA, the CDR3 is TGCGCCAGCAGTGAGACAGGGAGTCAGCCCCAGCATTTT.

V is TRBV6-5 and J is TRBJ1-4; D unresolved. V dropped 4 bases and J dropped 7 bases, with 13 bases sitting between them. CDR1 MNHEY and CDR2 SVGAGI come from the germline V gene. The CDR3 is made up of 14 amino acids. CDR3 protein: CASSSGVGIEKLFF. The CDR3 nucleotides are TGTGCCAGCAGTTCGGGTGTGGGTATTGAAAAACTGTTTTTT.

The rearrangement uses TRBV5-1 and TRBJ2-5; D remains ambiguous. From germline, CDR1 is SGHRS and CDR2 YFSETQ. This CDR3 region has 12 residues. Trimming pared 2 bases from V and 1 base from J, leaving 3 bases between. The CDR3 DNA reads TGCGCCAGCAGCTTCTCCCAAGAGACCCAGTACTTC. This translates into CASSFSQETQYF.

The CDR3 loop is CASSQDRGYNQPQHF. CDR3 nucleotide sequence: TGCGCCAGCAGCCAAGATCGAGGCTACAATCAGCCCCAGCATTTT. The V gene is TRBV4-1, the J gene TRBJ1-5; D is undetermined. With 0 bases removed from V and 3 bases from J, the gap between germline ends came to 9 bases. In germline, CDR1 is MGHRA, CDR2 YSYEKL. The CDR3 totals 15 residues.

This chain joins TRBV7-9 and TRBJ2-5; 7 bases line up with TRBD1. CDR3 size: 15 residues. The V segment lost 5 bases and the J segment 3 bases; nucleotides outside the gene matches: 9. CDR1 is SEHNR, CDR2 FQNEAQ, per germline (reference sequence). CDR3 nucleotide sequence: TGTGCCAGCAGCCCCGGACAGGTCGCTGAAGAGACCCAGTACTTC. It specifies CASSPGQVAEETQYF.

V is TRBV19 and J is TRBJ2-2; 7 bases line up with TRBD2. From germline, CDR1 is LNHDA and CDR2 SQIVND (reference sequence). The J segment lost 0 bases and the V segment lost 7 bases, leaving 11 bases of the junction unmatched. The CDR3 loop spans 17 amino acids. DNA of the CDR3: TGTGCCAGTATGAAGGGCGGGAGTCACGCGAACACCGGGGAGCTGTTTTTT. Amino acids: CASMKGGSHANTGELFF. Complete variable domain (other parts from reference TRBV19 and TRBJ2-2): DGGITQSPKYLFRKEGQNVTLSCEQNLNHDAMYWYRQDPGQGLRLIYYSQIVNDFQKGDIAEGYSVSREKKESFPLTVTSAQKNPTAFYLCASMKGGSHANTGELFFGEGSRLTVL.

The V gene is TRBV5-1, the J gene TRBJ1-6; 11 positions agree with TRBD1. With V trimmed by 4 bases and J by 10 bases, 4 bases remained unmatched. Per germline, CDR1 SGHRS and CDR2 YFSETQ. The CDR3 has 14 residues. The CDR3 loop reads CASSPGQGESPLHF. The CDR3 DNA sequence: TGCGCCAGCAGCCCGGGACAGGGGGAGTCACCCCTCCACTTT.

The chain carries TRBV5-1 and TRBJ2-1; 7 bases match TRBD1. This CDR3 contains 15 residues. V was clipped by 4 bases and J by 2 bases; unmatched bases: 6. CDR1 and CDR2 (germline): SGHRS, YFSETQ. The DNA for the CDR3 is TGCGCCAGCAGCACCCAGGGGGATCCCTACAATGAGCAGTTCTTC. Protein product: CASSTQGDPYNEQFF.

The rearrangement joins TRBV19 to TRBJ2-7; D possibly corresponds to TRBD2 (5 bases). Germline V gene lookup returns CDR1 LNHDA and CDR2 SQIVND (reference sequence). V dropped 5 bases and J dropped 4 bases, with 12 bases sitting between them. The CDR3 length is 13 residues. The CDR3 sequence is CASSPAGRYEQYF. As DNA, the CDR3 is TGTGCCAGTAGTCCGGCGGGCAGATACGAGCAGTACTTC.

The rearrangement uses TRBV10-3 and TRBJ2-1; D perhaps matches TRBD2 (6 bases). The CDR3 spans 16 residues. V gave up 8 bases and J gave up 0 bases, with 17 bases separating them. From germline, CDR1 is ENHRY and CDR2 SYGVKD. The CDR3 reads CAIGGIALGSYNEQFF. CDR3 nucleotide sequence: TGTGCCATCGGCGGGATAGCATTGGGCTCCTACAATGAGCAGTTCTTC.

In DNA, the CDR3 is TGTGCCAGCAGCCAATCACAGGGGGGACAGCCCCAGCATTTT. Translation gives CASSQSQGGQPQHF. This chain uses TRBV14 with TRBJ1-5, with TRBD1 identical over 8 bases. J lost 7 bases, V lost 2 bases, and 4 bases had no gene match. Germline CDR1 reads SGHDN; CDR2 reads FVKESK. This CDR3 is 14 amino acids long. The full variable domain, in which reference TRBV14 and TRBJ1-5 provide the parts outside the CDR3, is EAGVTQFPSHSVIEKGQTVTLRCDPISGHDNLYWYRRVMGKEIKFLLHFVKESKQDESGMPNNRFLAERTGGTYSTLKVQPAELEDSGVYFCASSQSQGGQPQHFGDGTRLSIL.

The CDR3 sequence is CASSEEGAGYGYTF. The CDR3, as DNA: TGTGCCAGCAGTGAAGAGGGGGCTGGCTATGGCTACACCTTC. The chain is built from TRBV6-1 and TRBJ1-2; 7 bases fit TRBD1. The V segment lost 1 base and the J segment 4 bases; nucleotides outside the gene matches: 3. This CDR3 has 14 amino acids. CDR1 MNHNS and CDR2 SASEGT come from the germline V gene.

The chain combines TRBV28 with TRBJ1-6, with 8 bases aligning to TRBD1. V gave up 4 bases and J gave up 10 bases; unmatched junction bases: 9. CDR3 length: 15 residues. The germline CDR1 and CDR2 sequences are MDHEN and SYDVKM. The CDR3 DNA sequence: TGTGCCAGCAGTTCCCGGACAGGGTTGGGGTCACCCCTCCACTTT. This translates into CASSSRTGLGSPLHF.

V gene TRBV2 combines with J gene TRBJ1-5, with unresolved D. This CDR3 spans 13 amino acids. Per germline, CDR1 SNHLY and CDR2 FYNNEI. V dropped 7 bases and J dropped 5 bases, with 12 bases sitting between them. CDR3 in DNA: TGTGCCAGCACTGCCAGCGCCTATCAGCCCCAGCATTTT. This sequence encodes CASTASAYQPQHF.

The chain carries TRBV5-6 and TRBJ2-3; TRBD2 might be the D (6 bases). This CDR3 region has 16 residues. Germline CDR1 reads SGHDT; CDR2 reads YYEEEE. With 1 base removed from V and 2 bases from J, the gap between germline ends came to 14 bases. In DNA, the CDR3 is TGTGCCAGCAGCTTGAAATCGTTAGCGGTCACAGATACGCAGTATTTT. It specifies CASSLKSLAVTDTQYF. Combining the CDR3 with reference TRBV5-6 and TRBJ2-3 gives the whole variable domain DAGVTQSPTHLIKTRGQQVTLRCSPKSGHDTVSWYQQALGQGPQFIFQYYEEEERQRGNFPDRFSGHQFPNYSSELNVNALLLGDSALYLCASSLKSLAVTDTQYFGPGTRLTVL.

This clone showed up just a few times. In DNA, the CDR3 is TGCGCCAGCAGCGGGACAGTTCAGCCCCAGCATTTT. Its translation is CASSGTVQPQHF. V and J are TRBV10-2 and TRBJ1-5, with 7 bases fitting TRBD1. CDR3 length: 12 residues. CDR1 and CDR2 (germline): WSHSY, SAAADI. J gave up 6 bases and V 6 bases, and 2 bases lay outside the gene matches.